This paragraph reports one TCR beta chain. Its target is unknown. Trimming stripped 5 bases from V and 1 base from J, with 8 bases between. The CDR3 has 13 amino acids. The germline gives CDR1 KGHSH, CDR2 LQKENI. The data belong to a study of cytotoxic CD8 clonotypes in ibrutinib-treated CLL. Method: immunoSEQ multiplex PCR; TCRdb's copy keeps in-frame clones and lacks some. The table records about 140,000 clones, roughly 80% of them present only once. General study points: Baseline clonality exceeded age-matched healthy donors and tracked circulating CD8+ T-cell counts.

The genes are TRBV18 and TRBJ2-5; D call uncertain. The sample here was PBMCs, taken after 12 months of ibrutinib treatment. The sequence was obtained from a human donor with chronic lymphocytic leukemia. The chain's CDR3 is CASSGLFQETQYF. CDR3 nucleotides: TGTGCCAGCTCAGGGCTATTCCAAGAGACCCAGTACTTC.